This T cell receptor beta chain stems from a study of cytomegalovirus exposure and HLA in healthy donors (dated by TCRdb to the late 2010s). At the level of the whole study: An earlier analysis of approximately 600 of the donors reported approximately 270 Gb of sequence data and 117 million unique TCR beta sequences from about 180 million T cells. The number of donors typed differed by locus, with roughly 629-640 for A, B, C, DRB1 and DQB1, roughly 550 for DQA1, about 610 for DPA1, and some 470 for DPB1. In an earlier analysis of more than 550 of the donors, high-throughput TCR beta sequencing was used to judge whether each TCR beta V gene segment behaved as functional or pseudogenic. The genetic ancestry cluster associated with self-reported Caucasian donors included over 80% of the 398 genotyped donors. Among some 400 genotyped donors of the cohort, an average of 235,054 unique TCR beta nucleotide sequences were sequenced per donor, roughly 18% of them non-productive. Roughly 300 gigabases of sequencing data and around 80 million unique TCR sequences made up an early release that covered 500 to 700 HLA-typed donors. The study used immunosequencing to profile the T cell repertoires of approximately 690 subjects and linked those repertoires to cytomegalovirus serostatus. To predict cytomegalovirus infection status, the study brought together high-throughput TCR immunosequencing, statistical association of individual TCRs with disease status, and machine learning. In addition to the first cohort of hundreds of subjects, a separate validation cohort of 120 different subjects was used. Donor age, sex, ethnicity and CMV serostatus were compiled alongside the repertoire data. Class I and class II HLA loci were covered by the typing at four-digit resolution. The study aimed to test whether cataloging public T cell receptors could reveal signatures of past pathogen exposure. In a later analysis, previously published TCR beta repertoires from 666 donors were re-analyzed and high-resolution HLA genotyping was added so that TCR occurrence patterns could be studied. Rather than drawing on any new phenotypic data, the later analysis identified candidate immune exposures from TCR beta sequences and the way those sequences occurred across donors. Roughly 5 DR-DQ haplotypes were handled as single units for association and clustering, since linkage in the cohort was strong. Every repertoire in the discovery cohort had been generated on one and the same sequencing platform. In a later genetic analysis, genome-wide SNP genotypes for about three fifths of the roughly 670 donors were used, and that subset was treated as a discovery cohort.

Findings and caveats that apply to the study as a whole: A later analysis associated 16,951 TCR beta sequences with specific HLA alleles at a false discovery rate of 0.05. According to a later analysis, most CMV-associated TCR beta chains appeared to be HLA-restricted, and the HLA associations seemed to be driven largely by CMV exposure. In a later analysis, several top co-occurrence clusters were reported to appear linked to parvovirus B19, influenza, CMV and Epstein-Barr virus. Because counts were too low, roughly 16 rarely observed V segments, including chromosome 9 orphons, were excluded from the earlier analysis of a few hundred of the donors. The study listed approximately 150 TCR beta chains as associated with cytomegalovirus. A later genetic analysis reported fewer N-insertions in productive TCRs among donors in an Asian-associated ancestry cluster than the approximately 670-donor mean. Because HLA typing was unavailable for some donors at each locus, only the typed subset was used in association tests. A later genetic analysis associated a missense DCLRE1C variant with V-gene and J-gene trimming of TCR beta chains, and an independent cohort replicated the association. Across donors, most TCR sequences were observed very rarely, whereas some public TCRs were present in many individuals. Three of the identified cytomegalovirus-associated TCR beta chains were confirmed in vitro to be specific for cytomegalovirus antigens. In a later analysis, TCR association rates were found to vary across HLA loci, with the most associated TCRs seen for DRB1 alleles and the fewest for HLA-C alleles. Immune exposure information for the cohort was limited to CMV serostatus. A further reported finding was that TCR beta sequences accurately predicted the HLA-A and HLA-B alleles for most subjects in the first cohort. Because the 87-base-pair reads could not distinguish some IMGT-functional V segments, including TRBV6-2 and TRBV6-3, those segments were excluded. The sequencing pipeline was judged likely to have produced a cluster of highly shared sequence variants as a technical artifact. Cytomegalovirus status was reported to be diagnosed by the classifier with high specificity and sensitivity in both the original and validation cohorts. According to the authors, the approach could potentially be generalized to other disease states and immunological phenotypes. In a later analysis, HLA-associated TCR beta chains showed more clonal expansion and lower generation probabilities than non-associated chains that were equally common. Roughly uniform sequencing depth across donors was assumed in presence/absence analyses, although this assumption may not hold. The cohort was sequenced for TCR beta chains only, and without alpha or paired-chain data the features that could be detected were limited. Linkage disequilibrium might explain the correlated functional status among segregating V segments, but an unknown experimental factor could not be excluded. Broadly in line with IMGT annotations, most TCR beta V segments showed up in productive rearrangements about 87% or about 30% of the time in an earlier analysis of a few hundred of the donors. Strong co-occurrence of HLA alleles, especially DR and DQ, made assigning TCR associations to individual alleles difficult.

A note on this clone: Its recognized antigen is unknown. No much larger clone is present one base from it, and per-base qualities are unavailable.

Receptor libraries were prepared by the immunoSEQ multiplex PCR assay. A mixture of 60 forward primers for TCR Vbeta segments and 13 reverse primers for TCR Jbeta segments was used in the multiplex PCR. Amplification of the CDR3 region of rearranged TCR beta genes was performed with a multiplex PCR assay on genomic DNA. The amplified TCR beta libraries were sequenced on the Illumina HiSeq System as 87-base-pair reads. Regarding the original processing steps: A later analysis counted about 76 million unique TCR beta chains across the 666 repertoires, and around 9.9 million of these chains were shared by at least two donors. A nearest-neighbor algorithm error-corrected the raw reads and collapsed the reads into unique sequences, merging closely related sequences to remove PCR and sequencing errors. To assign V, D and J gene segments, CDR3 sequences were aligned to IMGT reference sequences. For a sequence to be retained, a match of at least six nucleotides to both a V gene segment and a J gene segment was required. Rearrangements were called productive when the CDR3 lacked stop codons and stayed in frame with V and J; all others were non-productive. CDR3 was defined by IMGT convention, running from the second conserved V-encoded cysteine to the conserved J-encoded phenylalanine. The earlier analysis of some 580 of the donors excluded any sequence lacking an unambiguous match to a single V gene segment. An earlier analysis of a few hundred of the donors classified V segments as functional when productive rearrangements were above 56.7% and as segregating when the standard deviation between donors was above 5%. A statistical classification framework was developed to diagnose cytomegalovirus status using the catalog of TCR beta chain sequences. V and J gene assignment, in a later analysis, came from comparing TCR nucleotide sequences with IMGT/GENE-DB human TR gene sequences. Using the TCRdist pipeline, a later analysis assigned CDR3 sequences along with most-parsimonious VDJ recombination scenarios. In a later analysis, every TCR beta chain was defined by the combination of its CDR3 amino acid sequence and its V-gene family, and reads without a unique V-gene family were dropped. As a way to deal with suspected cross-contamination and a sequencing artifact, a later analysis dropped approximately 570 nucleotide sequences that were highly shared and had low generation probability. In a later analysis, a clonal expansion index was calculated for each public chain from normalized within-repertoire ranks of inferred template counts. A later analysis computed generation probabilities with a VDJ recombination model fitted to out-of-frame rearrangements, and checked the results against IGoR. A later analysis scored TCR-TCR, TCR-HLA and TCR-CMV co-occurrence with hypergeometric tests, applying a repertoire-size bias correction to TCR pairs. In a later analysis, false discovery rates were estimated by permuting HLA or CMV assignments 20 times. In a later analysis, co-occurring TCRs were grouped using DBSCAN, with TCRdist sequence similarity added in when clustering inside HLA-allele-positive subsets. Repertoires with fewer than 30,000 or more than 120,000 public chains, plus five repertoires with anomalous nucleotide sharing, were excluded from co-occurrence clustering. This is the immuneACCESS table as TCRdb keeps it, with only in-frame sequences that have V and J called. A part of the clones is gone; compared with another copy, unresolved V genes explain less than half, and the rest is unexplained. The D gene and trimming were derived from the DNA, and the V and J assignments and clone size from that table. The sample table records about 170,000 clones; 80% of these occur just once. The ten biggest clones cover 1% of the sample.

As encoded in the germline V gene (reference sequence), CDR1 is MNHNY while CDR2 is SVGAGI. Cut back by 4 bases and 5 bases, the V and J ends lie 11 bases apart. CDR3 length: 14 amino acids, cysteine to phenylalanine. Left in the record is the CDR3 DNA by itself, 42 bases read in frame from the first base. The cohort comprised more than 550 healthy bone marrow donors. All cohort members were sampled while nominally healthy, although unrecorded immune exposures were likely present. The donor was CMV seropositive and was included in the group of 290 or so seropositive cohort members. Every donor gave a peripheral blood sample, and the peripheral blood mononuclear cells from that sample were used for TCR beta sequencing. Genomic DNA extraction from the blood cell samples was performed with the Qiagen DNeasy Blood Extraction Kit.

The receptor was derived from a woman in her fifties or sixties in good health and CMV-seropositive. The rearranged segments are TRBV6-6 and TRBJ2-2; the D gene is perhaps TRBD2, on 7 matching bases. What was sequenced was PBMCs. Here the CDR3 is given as CASSLGGGTGELFF. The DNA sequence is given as TGTGCCAGCAGTTTAGGGGGGGGAACCGGGGAGCTGTTTTTT.